One sample yielded the 32 T cell receptor beta chains listed below, sequenced in a study of T cell responses to AZD1222 COVID-19 vaccine. Assay: immunoSEQ multiplex PCR; the TCRdb copy retains only in-frame clones and omits some. In the table there are 110,000 to 150,000 clones, more than 85% of which are singletons. The input for sequencing was peripheral blood, taken after recovery from COVID-19. The receptors shown here come from an adult who had recovered from COVID-19.

The genes are TRBV6-5 and TRBJ1-4; a possible D gene is TRBD1 (5 bases). The CDR3 covers 15 residues. Trimming removed 2 bases from V and 8 bases from J, with 15 bases in between. From germline, CDR1 is MNHEY and CDR2 SVGAGI. The CDR3 DNA reads as TGTGCCAGCAGTTACACAGGAAGGGGTAGGGAAAAACTGTTTTTT. Translating it yields CASSYTGRGREKLFF.

V is TRBV5-1 and J is TRBJ2-3; tentative D call: TRBD2 (5 bases). The V end lost 4 bases, the J end lost 0 bases, and 12 bases lay between the germline ends. Germline V gives CDR1 SGHRS, CDR2 YFSETQ. This CDR3 comprises 15 residues. CDR3 sequence reads: CASSPPRGSTDTQYF. The CDR3, as DNA: TGCGCCAGCAGCCCCCCTCGCGGGAGCACAGATACGCAGTATTTT.

The CDR3 protein is CASSPSDRGMGELFF. The DNA of the CDR3 is TGTGCCAGCTCACCATCGGACAGGGGAATGGGGGAGCTGTTTTTT. This sequence joins TRBV18 and TRBJ2-2, with 9 bases fitting TRBD1. V shed 2 bases, J shed 8 bases, and the junction held 6 bases outside the gene matches. The CDR3 sequence is 15 residues long. Looked up from germline, CDR1 is KGHSH and CDR2 is LQKENI.

The chain uses TRBV9 and TRBJ2-6, with TRBD1 matching 7 bases. Trimming at V came to 0 bases and at J to 2 bases, leaving 2 bases not matched to a gene. Germline V gene lookup returns CDR1 SGDLS and CDR2 YYNGEE. This CDR3 spans 16 amino acids. CDR3 nucleotides: TGTGCCAGCAGCGTAGGAGGGACAGCTGGGGCCAACGTCCTGACTTTC. Its protein product is CASSVGGTAGANVLTF.

The V gene is TRBV27, the J gene TRBJ2-2; TRBD1 matches 8 bases. The V gene end was trimmed by 3 bases and the J gene end by 0 bases; junction bases not matched to a gene: 3. The CDR3 covers 16 residues. CDR1 and CDR2 from the germline V gene are MNHEY and SMNVEV (reference sequence). This CDR3 is CASSFGTGPNTGELFF. CDR3 bases: TGTGCCAGCAGTTTCGGGACAGGCCCGAACACCGGGGAGCTGTTTTTT.

The chain uses TRBV28 and TRBJ2-7; 7 bases align to TRBD1. The CDR3 extends over 14 amino acids. V was pared by 7 bases and J by 2 bases, with 8 bases of the junction left unmatched. Germline values: CDR1 MDHEN, CDR2 SYDVKM. The CDR3 DNA is TGTGCCAGCAACACCCCGGGACAGACCTACGAGCAGTACTTC. It is translated as CASNTPGQTYEQYF.

The genes are TRBV3-1 (or the pseudogene TRBV3-2) and TRBJ2-7; D is possibly TRBD1 (6 bases). In germline, CDR1 is LGHDT, CDR2 YNNKEL (reference sequence). V dropped 8 bases and J dropped 5 bases, with 19 bases sitting between them. The CDR3 is 14 residues long. CDR3 DNA: TGTGCCAGCCAAAAGGGCAGGGGTTCCGACGAGCAGTACTTC. It is translated as CASQKGRGSDEQYF.

This clone was seen only a few times. CDR3 nucleotide sequence: TGTGCCAGCAGCCGGACTAGCTCCACCTACGAGCAGTACTTC. This codes for CASSRTSSTYEQYF. V and J are TRBV7-8 and TRBJ2-7; TRBD2 matches at 8 bases. The CDR3 loop spans 14 amino acids. Per the germline V gene, CDR1 is SGHVS and CDR2 is FQNEAQ. V shed 5 bases, J shed 2 bases, and the junction held 5 bases outside the gene matches.

The chain recombines TRBV4-1 with TRBJ2-3; the D call may be TRBD1 or TRBD2 (6 bases each). The CDR3 spans 16 residues. Trimming left V 0 bases short and J 2 bases short, with 12 bases between. The V gene's germline CDR1 is MGHRA and CDR2 YSYEKL. Here the CDR3 reads CASSQDKGGFTDTQYF. The CDR3 nucleotides are TGCGCCAGCAGCCAAGATAAGGGGGGTTTCACAGATACGCAGTATTTT.

The CDR3 region is CASRTDSPGANVLTF. DNA for the CDR3: TGTGCCAGCAGAACCGACAGTCCTGGGGCCAACGTCCTGACTTTC. V gene TRBV2 combines with J gene TRBJ2-6, with D perhaps TRBD1 (5 bases). Germline loops: CDR1 SNHLY, CDR2 FYNNEI. Trimming cost V 6 bases and J 2 bases, with 11 bases left between them. CDR3 length: 15 amino acids.

The chain couples TRBV10-2 to TRBJ1-5; possible D gene TRBD1, 5 bases. V was cut by 3 bases and J by 3 bases, with 12 bases left in between. This CDR3 comprises 15 residues. CDR1 and CDR2 (germline): WSHSY, SAAADI. This CDR3 is CASSDGEGYNQPQHF. CDR3 in DNA: TGCGCCAGCAGTGATGGTGAGGGGTACAATCAGCCCCAGCATTTT.

This chain uses TRBV3-1 (or the pseudogene TRBV3-2) with TRBJ2-1; no clear D gene. The CDR3 runs to 14 residues. V lost 3 bases to trimming and J lost 3 bases, with 9 bases between them. Germline lookup yields CDR1 LGHDT and CDR2 YNNKEL (reference sequence). CDR3 in amino acids: CASSHTTVYNEQFF. CDR3 bases: TGTGCCAGCAGCCATACGACGGTCTACAATGAGCAGTTCTTC.

The chain recombines TRBV18 with TRBJ2-7, with TRBD1 matching over 7 bases. The CDR3 consists of 14 residues. Germline-derived CDR1 and CDR2 are KGHSH and LQKENI. V shed 2 bases and J 3 bases; nucleotides not matched to a gene: 4. CDR3 sequence: CASSPSAGGYEQYF. The CDR3 DNA is TGTGCCAGCTCACCATCGGCAGGGGGCTACGAGCAGTACTTC.

The V and J genes are TRBV14 and TRBJ2-1, with 12 bases lining up with TRBD2. The germline CDR1 and CDR2 sequences are SGHDN and FVKESK. The CDR3 extends over 17 amino acids. The V gene end was trimmed by 0 bases and the J gene end by 4 bases; junction bases not matched to a gene: 4. The CDR3 region is CASSQDILAGGYNEQFF. The CDR3 nucleotides are TGTGCCAGCAGCCAAGATATACTAGCGGGAGGTTACAATGAGCAGTTCTTC.

The V call is TRBV4-1, the J call TRBJ1-4; 8 positions match TRBD1. V lost 4 bases, J lost 8 bases, and 12 bases stayed unmatched. This CDR3 has 16 amino acids. Germline values: CDR1 MGHRA, CDR2 YSYEKL. DNA of the CDR3: TGCGCCAGCAGCCCATCCAGGGGGCAGGGTATGGAAAAACTGTTTTTT. It is translated as CASSPSRGQGMEKLFF.

The CDR3 loop is CASSPELDRGSGYTF. The CDR3, as DNA: TGTGCCAGCAGTCCCGAATTGGACAGGGGGAGTGGCTACACCTTC. J is TRBJ1-2 and V is TRBV6-5; 10 bases are shared with TRBD1. Trimming took 5 bases from V and 7 from J; bases not matched to a gene: 10. This CDR3 has 15 residues. Germline values: CDR1 MNHEY, CDR2 SVGAGI.

This clone has a single count. The rearrangement joins TRBV5-1 to TRBJ1-4; D is perhaps TRBD1 (5 bases). The CDR3 totals 15 residues. The V gene lost 2 bases and the J gene lost 5 bases, with 13 bases spanning the gap. The V gene's germline CDR1 is SGHRS and CDR2 YFSETQ. In DNA, the CDR3 is TGCGCCAGCAGCTTCTGGGACCGGCAAAATGAAAAACTGTTTTTT. Translated: CASSFWDRQNEKLFF. The whole variable domain, remainder taken from reference TRBV5-1 and TRBJ1-4, is KAGVTQTPRYLIKTRGQQVTLSCSPISGHRSVSWYQQTPGQGLQFLFEYFSETQRNKGNFPGRFSGRQFSNSRSEMNVSTLELGDSALYLCASSFWDRQNEKLFFGSGTQLSVL.

This rearrangement joins TRBV19 to TRBJ1-1, with D unclear. V lost 5 bases, J lost 1 base, and 17 bases lay in between. The germline CDR1 and CDR2 sequences are LNHDA and SQIVND (reference sequence). The CDR3 loop spans 16 amino acids. The CDR3 DNA reads TGTGCCAGTAGTCAAGGCCGGTGGCGGAGGAACACTGAAGCTTTCTTT. Amino acid sequence: CASSQGRWRRNTEAFF.

V and J are TRBV5-4 and TRBJ2-7; 8 bases align to TRBD1. Germline assignment: CDR1 SGHNT and CDR2 YYREEE (reference sequence). V was clipped by 3 bases and J by 5 bases; unmatched bases: 7. The CDR3 runs to 14 residues. The CDR3 reads CASSSGQGRNEQYF. The CDR3 nucleotides read TGTGCCAGCAGCTCTGGACAGGGTCGAAACGAGCAGTACTTC. Full variable domain (rest looked up from reference TRBV5-4 and TRBJ2-7): ETGVTQSPTHLIKTRGQQVTLRCSSQSGHNTVSWYQQALGQGPQFIFQYYREEENGRGNFPPRFSGLQFPNYSSELNVNALELDDSALYLCASSSGQGRNEQYFGPGTRLTVT.

The rearrangement uses TRBV11-2 and TRBJ2-3; D may be TRBD2 (7 bases). V was trimmed by 5 bases and J by 5 bases, leaving 17 bases between them. This CDR3 spans 15 amino acids. Germline values: CDR1 SGHAT, CDR2 FQNNGV. CDR3 DNA sequence: TGTGCCAGCAGCGAGAGGGGGGGGATTAAAGATACGCAGTATTTT. This codes for CASSERGGIKDTQYF.

J is TRBJ1-1 and V is TRBV3-1 (or the pseudogene TRBV3-2); unclear D gene. The germline V gene encodes CDR1 LGHDT and CDR2 YNNKEL (reference sequence). The CDR3 totals 14 residues. V was trimmed by 2 bases and J by 0 bases, leaving 7 bases between them. The CDR3 DNA reads as TGTGCCAGCAGCCAACCCTTGATGAACACTGAAGCTTTCTTT. Protein sequence: CASSQPLMNTEAFF.

The CDR3 DNA sequence: TGCGCCAGCAGCGGACGGACTAGCGGGAGGTTCACCGGGGAGCTGTTTTTT. Residues: CASSGRTSGRFTGELFF. V gene TRBV4-1 combines with J gene TRBJ2-2, with TRBD2 matching over 14 bases. Germline V lookup: CDR1 MGHRA, CDR2 YSYEKL. This CDR3 has 17 amino acids. The V and J ends lost 5 bases and 4 bases, in that order; junction bases with no gene match: 6.

The rearrangement joins TRBV13 to TRBJ2-7; weak D call: TRBD2 (7 bases). V shed 8 bases and J shed 0 bases, with 20 bases lying between them. This CDR3 is 16 amino acids long. Germline assignment: CDR1 PRHDT and CDR2 FYEKMQ (reference sequence). In nucleotides, the CDR3 is TGTGCCAGCGGGATTTTTAGGGGGGGGTACTCCTACGAGCAGTACTTC. It is translated as CASGIFRGGYSYEQYF.

The V call is TRBV28, the J call TRBJ1-2; no firm D call. From germline, CDR1 is MDHEN and CDR2 SYDVKM. V was clipped by 0 bases and J by 6 bases, with 11 bases between them. This CDR3 comprises 14 residues. The CDR3, as DNA: TGTGCCAGCAGTTTATGGCCGGGAATGGATGGCTACACCTTC. Amino acid sequence: CASSLWPGMDGYTF.

The rearrangement joins TRBV7-6 to TRBJ2-3, with 7 bases identical to TRBD2. The germline V gene encodes CDR1 SGHVS and CDR2 FNYEAQ. The CDR3 is 18 residues long. V lost 0 bases, J lost 4 bases, and 13 bases stayed unmatched. The CDR3 is CASSLAWRDSGGADTQYF. CDR3 nucleotides: TGTGCCAGCAGCTTAGCGTGGCGGGATAGTGGGGGGGCAGATACGCAGTATTTT.

In its sample, this clone was seen a few times. The rearrangement uses TRBV21-1 and TRBJ1-3. TRBV21-1 is flagged as a pseudogene. The CDR3 contains 17 residues. The DNA of the CDR3 is TGTGCCAGCAGCCCCGAGGGCCCTTTTGTAGCTGGAAACACCATATATTTT. It specifies CASSPEGPFVAGNTIYF.

The DNA of the CDR3 is TGTGCCAGCAGTTTATACGGAGGGGACGAGCAGTACTTC. Protein sequence: CASSLYGGDEQYF. The chain recombines TRBV12-3 or TRBV12-4 with TRBJ2-7; D may be TRBD2 (6 bases). Between the trimmed V and J ends, which lost 2 bases and 5 bases, there was a span of 10 bases. This CDR3 contains 13 residues.

This clone was observed a single time. The identical CDR3 is also encoded by other nucleotide sequences in the sample. The V gene is TRBV5-4, the J gene TRBJ2-5; the D is unclear. There are 11 residues in the CDR3. The V gene lost 4 bases and the J gene lost 2 bases, with 3 bases spanning the gap. Germline V gene lookup returns CDR1 SGHNT and CDR2 YYREEE (reference sequence). The CDR3: CASSLQETQYF. DNA of the CDR3: TGTGCCAGCAGCCTGCAAGAGACCCAGTACTTC. The full variable domain, rest sourced from reference TRBV5-4 and TRBJ2-5, is ETGVTQSPTHLIKTRGQQVTLRCSSQSGHNTVSWYQQALGQGPQFIFQYYREEENGRGNFPPRFSGLQFPNYSSELNVNALELDDSALYLCASSLQETQYFGPGTRLLVL.

Written as DNA, the CDR3 is TGTGCCAGCAGCGTAGGGGTCGATAGGAATCAGCCCCAGCATTTT. It translates to CASSVGVDRNQPQHF. This rearrangement joins TRBV9 to TRBJ1-5; no reliable D call. The germline CDR1 and CDR2 sequences are SGDLS and YYNGEE. The V gene lost 0 bases and the J gene lost 4 bases, with 11 bases spanning the gap. CDR3 length: 15 amino acids. Combining the CDR3 with reference TRBV9 and TRBJ1-5 gives the whole variable domain DSGVTQTPKHLITATGQRVTLRCSPRSGDLSVYWYQQSLDQGLQFLIQYYNGEERAKGNILERFSAQQFPDLHSELNLSSLELGDSALYFCASSVGVDRNQPQHFGDGTRLSIL.

In this sample, this clone turned up once. The chain employs TRBV21-1 and TRBJ2-7. TRBV21-1 is a pseudogene segment. This CDR3 has 15 amino acids. CDR3 sequence (DNA): TGTGCCAGCAGCAAAGGTCCCCATCGGCCCTACGAGCAGTACTTC. Protein product: CASSKGPHRPYEQYF.

This chain joins TRBV27 and TRBJ1-1, with D hard to call. V was pared by 5 bases and J by 8 bases, with 15 bases between. Per the germline V gene, CDR1 is MNHEY and CDR2 is SMNVEV (reference sequence). CDR3 length: 13 amino acids. CDR3 sequence: CASSRTEIDEAFF. DNA for the CDR3: TGTGCCAGCAGTCGTACAGAGATCGACGAAGCTTTCTTT.

The CDR3 nucleotides are TGTGCCAGCAGCCCCACGTCCCATGAGCAGTTCTTC. Protein: CASSPTSHEQFF. This chain connects TRBV7-9 to TRBJ2-1; D remains unclear. Trimming left V 5 bases short and J 8 bases short, with 10 bases between. From germline, CDR1 is SEHNR and CDR2 FQNEAQ (reference sequence). This CDR3 is 12 amino acids long.